Included here is one T cell receptor (beta chain) sequence, with context. Antigen specificity is unknown. This sample is drawn from a study of cytomegalovirus exposure and HLA in healthy donors. Whole-study results and caveats: TCR beta V- and J-gene trimming, according to a later analysis, was linked to a missense DCLRE1C variant.

The CDR3 loop spans 15 amino acids. With 3 bases removed from V and 7 bases from J, the gap between germline ends came to 14 bases. The germline CDR1 and CDR2 sequences are SGDLS and YYNGEE. The PCR made use of 60 Vbeta and 13 Jbeta primers. Assay: immunoSEQ multiplex PCR; the TCRdb copy retains only in-frame clones and omits some. The table shows over 120,000 clones, with around 74% occurring only once. The rearrangement links TRBV9 to TRBJ1-6; D call uncertain. Sequenced sample: PBMCs. The sequence was obtained from a man between 18 and 29 years old in good health and CMV-seropositive. CDR3 region: CASSAASGWNSPLHF. The DNA for the CDR3 is TGTGCCAGCAGCGCCGCCTCGGGATGGAATTCACCCCTCCACTTT.